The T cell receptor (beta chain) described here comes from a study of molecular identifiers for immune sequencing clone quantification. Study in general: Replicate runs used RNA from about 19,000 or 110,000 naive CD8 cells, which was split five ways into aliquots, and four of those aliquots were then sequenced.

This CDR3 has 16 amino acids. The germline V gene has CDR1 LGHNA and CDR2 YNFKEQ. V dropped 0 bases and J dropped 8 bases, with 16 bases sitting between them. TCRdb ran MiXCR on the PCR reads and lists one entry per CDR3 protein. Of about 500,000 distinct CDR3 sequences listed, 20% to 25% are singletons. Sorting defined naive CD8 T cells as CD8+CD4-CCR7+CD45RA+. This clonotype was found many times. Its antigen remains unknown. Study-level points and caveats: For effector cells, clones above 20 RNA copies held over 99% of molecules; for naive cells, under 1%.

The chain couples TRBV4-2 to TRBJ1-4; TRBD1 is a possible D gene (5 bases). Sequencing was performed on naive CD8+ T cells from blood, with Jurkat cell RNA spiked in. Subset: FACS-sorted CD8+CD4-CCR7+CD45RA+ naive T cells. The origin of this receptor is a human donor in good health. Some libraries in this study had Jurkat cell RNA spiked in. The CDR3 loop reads CASSQDSGTLEEKLFF. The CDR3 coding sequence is TGTGCCAGCAGCCAAGATTCTGGGACCCTTGAGGAAAAACTGTTTTTT.